The sequence of this T cell receptor beta chain was determined in a study of metastatic and nonmetastatic thyroid tumors. Trimming cost V 3 bases and J 3 bases, with 15 bases left between them. This CDR3 has 16 amino acids. Germline CDR1 and CDR2: SGHVS and FNYEAQ. TCRdb reassembled clones from the PCR reads with MiXCR. This table holds 45,000 to 60,000 clones, roughly 15% found once. All patients were untreated before thyroid surgery. This chain connects TRBV7-6 to TRBJ2-1; perhaps TRBD2 as D (6 bases). Sequencing was done on a sample of blood. This TCR derives from a female donor with papillary thyroid cancer or a benign thyroid nodule (not recorded which). Some clones in this sample may be carry-over from other donors' samples. CDR3 in amino acids: CASSFLATEGYNEQFF. Written as DNA, the CDR3 is TGTGCCAGCAGCTTCCTAGCGACTGAGGGCTACAATGAGCAGTTCTTC.